Shown below are 17 T cell receptor beta chains from a single sample sequenced in a study of technical replicates of blood from a few donors. Data came from immunoSEQ multiplex PCR; TCRdb stores just in-frame clones and leaves some out. The sample consists of over 80,000 clones, approximately 96% of them appearing once. The sample taken for sequencing was T cells isolated from PBMCs. The receptors were sampled from a human donor in good health.

The V call is TRBV29-1, the J call TRBJ1-3; 11 bases fit TRBD1. This CDR3 has 14 residues. From germline, CDR1 is SQVTM and CDR2 ANQGSEA. Trimming cost V 3 bases and J 8 bases; bases outside gene matches: 6. The CDR3 sequence is CSVDGMGQGDTIYF. The CDR3 DNA is TGCAGCGTTGATGGGATGGGACAGGGGGACACCATATATTTT.

The rearrangement links TRBV5-1 to TRBJ2-3; perhaps TRBD2 as D (5 bases). V lost 0 bases and J 6 bases, leaving 11 bases between the germline ends. There are 14 residues in the CDR3. Germline lookup yields CDR1 SGHRS and CDR2 YFSETQ. CDR3 residues: CASSLGGRGDTQYF. CDR3 sequence (DNA): TGCGCCAGCAGCTTGGGCGGGCGCGGGGATACGCAGTATTTT.

This clone was observed a few times. The chain combines TRBV2 with TRBJ1-5; no reliable D call. The germline V and J ends were trimmed by 7 bases and 3 bases, with 13 bases remaining between them. The CDR3 loop spans 14 amino acids. CDR1 and CDR2 from the germline V gene are SNHLY and FYNNEI. The chain's CDR3 is CASTREALNQPQHF. DNA for the CDR3: TGTGCCAGCACCCGAGAGGCCCTCAATCAGCCCCAGCATTTT.

The genes are TRBV28 and TRBJ2-1; a possible D gene is TRBD2 (6 bases). There are 14 residues in the CDR3. Trimming pared 3 bases from V and 8 bases from J, leaving 14 bases between. The germline CDR1 and CDR2 sequences are MDHEN and SYDVKM. The DNA for the CDR3 is TGTGCCAGCAGTTTCCGCACTAGCTTCGATGAGCAGTTCTTC. This encodes CASSFRTSFDEQFF.

This clone was recorded only once. The chain has TRBV4-1 and TRBJ2-1, with TRBD2 matching over 7 bases. The CDR3 contains 17 residues. Trimming removed 4 bases from V and 6 bases from J; junction bases left unmatched: 15. Per the germline V gene, CDR1 is MGHRA and CDR2 is YSYEKL. The CDR3 here is CASSPREGGPLLNEQFF. DNA of the CDR3: TGCGCCAGCAGCCCTAGGGAGGGAGGGCCCTTACTCAATGAGCAGTTCTTC.

The V and J genes are TRBV7-6 and TRBJ1-1, with 7 bases fitting TRBD1. The CDR3 contains 15 residues. Per germline, CDR1 SGHVS and CDR2 FNYEAQ. After removal of 5 bases from V and 3 bases from J, the junction contained 9 bases not matched to a gene. The CDR3 spells CASSPEGAPHTEAFF. The CDR3 nucleotides read TGTGCCAGCAGCCCGGAGGGGGCGCCTCACACTGAAGCTTTCTTT.

CDR3 DNA sequence: TGCAGCGTTAACACGCAAGAGACCCAGTACTTC. As protein: CSVNTQETQYF. The rearrangement joins TRBV29-1 to TRBJ2-5; no reliable D call. Germline values: CDR1 SQVTM, CDR2 ANQGSEA. The V and J ends lost 5 bases and 2 bases respectively, with 6 bases between them. The CDR3 is made up of 11 amino acids.

The chain employs TRBV4-1 and TRBJ1-5; D is possibly TRBD1 (5 bases). In germline, CDR1 is MGHRA, CDR2 YSYEKL. V dropped 0 bases and J dropped 7 bases, with 13 bases sitting between them. The CDR3 contains 15 residues. The CDR3 sequence is CASSQEGGVGQPQHF. CDR3 coding DNA: TGCGCCAGCAGCCAAGAAGGAGGGGTCGGACAGCCCCAGCATTTT.

This clone has only a few counts. This sequence joins TRBV7-3 and TRBJ1-5, with 8 bases lining up with TRBD1. J gave up 0 bases and V 5 bases, and 12 bases lay outside the gene matches. CDR1 is SGHTA and CDR2 is FQGTGA in the germline V gene. The CDR3 covers 18 residues. CDR3 amino acids: CASSVQDRELYSNQPQHF. The CDR3 bases are TGTGCCAGCAGCGTCCAGGACAGGGAATTATATAGCAATCAGCCCCAGCATTTT.

This chain uses TRBV14 with TRBJ1-4; 7 bases agree with TRBD1. This CDR3 has 16 amino acids. CDR1 SGHDN and CDR2 FVKESK come from the germline V gene. Trimming removed 1 base from V and 7 bases from J; junction bases left unmatched: 9. In DNA, the CDR3 is TGTGCCAGCAGCCAAGCATTTTCAGGGGGAAGTGAAAAACTGTTTTTT. Its translation: CASSQAFSGGSEKLFF.

This rearrangement joins TRBV30 to TRBJ2-5; TRBD1 is a possible D gene (5 bases). Germline lookup yields CDR1 GTSNPN and CDR2 SVGIG (reference sequence). Trimming removed 5 bases at V and 3 bases at J, with 13 bases between. The CDR3 spans 13 residues. The CDR3 spells CAWQGWPKETQYF. DNA for the CDR3: TGTGCCTGGCAGGGCTGGCCTAAAGAGACCCAGTACTTC. Full variable domain (remainder filled in from reference TRBV30 and TRBJ2-5): SQTIHQWPATLVQPVGSPLSLECTVEGTSNPNLYWYRQAAGRGLQLLFYSVGIGQISSEVPQNLSASRPQDRQFILSSKKLLLSDSGFYLCAWQGWPKETQYFGPGTRLLVL.

The V gene is TRBV10-3, the J gene TRBJ1-2, with 10 bases aligning to TRBD1. This CDR3 contains 14 residues. The V gene end was trimmed by 6 bases and the J gene end by 4 bases; junction bases not matched to a gene: 5. Germline CDR1 is ENHRY and CDR2 is SYGVKD. The CDR3 spells CAISGQGVSYGYTF. The CDR3 DNA reads TGTGCCATCAGCGGACAGGGGGTGAGCTATGGCTACACCTTC.

CDR3 nucleotides: TGTGCCAGCAGTCTATATAGCGGGAGTTCAGAGACCCAGTACTTC. This translates into CASSLYSGSSETQYF. The J gene is TRBJ2-5, the V gene TRBV11-3; TRBD2 matches 9 bases. Trimming took 6 bases from V and 4 from J; bases not matched to a gene: 9. CDR3 length: 15 residues. The V gene's germline CDR1 is SGHNT and CDR2 YENEEA.

J is TRBJ2-1 and V is TRBV5-6; 7 nucleotides align to TRBD2. V lost 4 bases to trimming and J lost 9 bases; unmatched junction nucleotides: 4. CDR1 and CDR2 from the germline V gene are SGHDT and YYEEEE. The CDR3 length is 12 residues. The CDR3, as DNA: TGTGCCAGCAGCATTTTAGCGGGTGAGCAGTTCTTC. It specifies CASSILAGEQFF.

The J gene is TRBJ2-7, the V gene TRBV6-5; a possible D gene is TRBD1 (5 bases). This CDR3 has 13 residues. Germline V lookup: CDR1 MNHEY, CDR2 SVGAGI. V lost 4 bases and J 0 bases, leaving 7 bases between the germline ends. For the CDR3, the DNA is TGTGCCAGCAGTTTTGGGGCCTCCTACGAGCAGTACTTC. The encoded protein is CASSFGASYEQYF.

This sequence joins TRBV9 and TRBJ1-2; D uncertain. The germline V gene has CDR1 SGDLS and CDR2 YYNGEE. There are 14 residues in the CDR3. The V end was cut by 0 bases, the J end by 0 bases, with 6 bases between. The CDR3 DNA reads TGTGCCAGCAGCGTAGACGGGGCTAACTATGGCTACACCTTC. Translated: CASSVDGANYGYTF.

The genes are TRBV7-2 and TRBJ2-1; no definite D call. The V gene lost 5 bases and the J gene lost 0 bases, with 17 bases spanning the gap. There are 17 residues in the CDR3. Germline assignment: CDR1 SGHTA and CDR2 FQGNSA. As DNA, the CDR3 is TGTGCCAGCAGCCCGCTAGGTGAGCGCAGCTCCTACAATGAGCAGTTCTTC. The encoded protein is CASSPLGERSSYNEQFF.